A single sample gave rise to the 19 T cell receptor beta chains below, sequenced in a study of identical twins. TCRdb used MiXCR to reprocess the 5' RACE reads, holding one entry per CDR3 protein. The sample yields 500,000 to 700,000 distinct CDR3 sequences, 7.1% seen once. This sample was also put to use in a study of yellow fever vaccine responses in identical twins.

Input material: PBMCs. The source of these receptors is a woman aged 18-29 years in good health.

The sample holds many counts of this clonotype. In nucleotides, the CDR3 is TGTGCCAGCAGCTTAGCAGGGACGGGCACCGGGGAGCTGTTTTTT. This codes for CASSLAGTGTGELFF. V usage is TRBV11-3 and J usage is TRBJ2-2; D is possibly TRBD1 or TRBD2 (5 bases each). The germline V and J ends were trimmed by 1 base and 4 bases, with 10 bases remaining between them. Germline V gene data show CDR1 as SGHNT and CDR2 as YENEEA. The CDR3 spans 15 residues.

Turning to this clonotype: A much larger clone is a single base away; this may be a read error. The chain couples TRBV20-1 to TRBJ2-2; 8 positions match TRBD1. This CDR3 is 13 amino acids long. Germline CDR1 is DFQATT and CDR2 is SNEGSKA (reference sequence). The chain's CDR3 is CRARRQGIGELFF. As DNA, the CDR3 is TGCAGAGCTAGACGACAGGGGATCGGGGAGCTGTTTTTT.

CDR3 in amino acids: CASSSPRTRSTYEQYF. The DNA of the CDR3 is TGTGCCAGCAGTTCCCCCCGGACTAGATCCACTTACGAGCAGTACTTC. This sequence joins TRBV27 and TRBJ2-7; 7 nucleotides line up with TRBD2. Germline trimming cut 4 bases from V and 4 bases from J; bases unmatched to any gene: 13. CDR1 and CDR2 (germline): MNHEY, SMNVEV (reference sequence). The CDR3 covers 16 residues.

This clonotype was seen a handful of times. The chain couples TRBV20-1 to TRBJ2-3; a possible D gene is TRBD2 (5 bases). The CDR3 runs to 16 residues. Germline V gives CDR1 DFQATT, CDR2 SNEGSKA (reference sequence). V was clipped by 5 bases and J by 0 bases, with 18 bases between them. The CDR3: CSAPRRVSSSTDTQYF. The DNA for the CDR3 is TGCAGTGCTCCACGGCGGGTTTCATCTAGCACAGATACGCAGTATTTT.

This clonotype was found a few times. CDR3 sequence (DNA): TGTGCCAGCAGCCAAACCACCTTAGGTAGCACAGATACGCAGTATTTT. Protein sequence: CASSQTTLGSTDTQYF. The chain couples TRBV3-1 to TRBJ2-3; D remains ambiguous. Between the trimmed V and J ends, which lost 2 bases and 0 bases, there was a span of 12 bases. Germline CDR1 and CDR2: LGHDT and YNNKEL (reference sequence). The CDR3 runs to 16 residues.

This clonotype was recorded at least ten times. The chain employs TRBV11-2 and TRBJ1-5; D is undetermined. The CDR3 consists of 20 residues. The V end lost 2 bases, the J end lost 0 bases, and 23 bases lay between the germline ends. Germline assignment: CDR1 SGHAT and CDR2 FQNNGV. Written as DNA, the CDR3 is TGTGCCAGCAGCTTACTGGCCTCCTATGGATGGGCAAATAGCAATCAGCCCCAGCATTTT. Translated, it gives CASSLLASYGWANSNQPQHF.

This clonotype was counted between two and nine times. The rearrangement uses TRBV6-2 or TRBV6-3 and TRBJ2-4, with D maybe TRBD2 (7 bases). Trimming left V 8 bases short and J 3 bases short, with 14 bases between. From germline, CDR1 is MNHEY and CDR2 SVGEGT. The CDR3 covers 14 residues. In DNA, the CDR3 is TGTGCCAGCCTAGGGGGGGAACTCAAAAACATTCAGTACTTC. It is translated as CASLGGELKNIQYF.

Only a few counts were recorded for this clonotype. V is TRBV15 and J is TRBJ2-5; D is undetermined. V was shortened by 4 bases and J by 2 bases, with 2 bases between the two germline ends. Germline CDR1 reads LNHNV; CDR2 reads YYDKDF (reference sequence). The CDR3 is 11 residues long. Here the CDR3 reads CATSTQETQYF. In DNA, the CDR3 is TGTGCCACCAGCACACAAGAGACCCAGTACTTC.

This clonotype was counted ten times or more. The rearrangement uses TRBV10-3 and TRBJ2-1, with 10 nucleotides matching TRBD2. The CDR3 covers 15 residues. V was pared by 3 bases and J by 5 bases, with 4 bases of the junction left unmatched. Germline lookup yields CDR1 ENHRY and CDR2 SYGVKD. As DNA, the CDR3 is TGTGCCATCAGTGATTTTCTAGCGGGAGACAATGAGCAGTTCTTC. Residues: CAISDFLAGDNEQFF.

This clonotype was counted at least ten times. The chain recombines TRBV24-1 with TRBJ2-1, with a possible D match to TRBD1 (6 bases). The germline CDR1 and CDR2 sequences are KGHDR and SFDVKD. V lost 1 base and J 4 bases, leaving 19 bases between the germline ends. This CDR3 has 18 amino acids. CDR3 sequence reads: CATSDLPGAPYEYNEQFF. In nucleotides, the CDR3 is TGTGCCACCAGTGATTTACCAGGGGCCCCTTACGAGTACAATGAGCAGTTCTTC.

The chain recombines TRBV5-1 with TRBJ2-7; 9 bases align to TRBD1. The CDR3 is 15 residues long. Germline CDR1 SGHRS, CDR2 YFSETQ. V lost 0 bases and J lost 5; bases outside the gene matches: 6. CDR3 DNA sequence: TGCGCCAGCAGCTTGGAGGGACAGGGATCAGACGAGCAGTACTTC. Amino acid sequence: CASSLEGQGSDEQYF.

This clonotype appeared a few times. In DNA, the CDR3 is TGCGCCAGCAGCTTGGATCGCGGGAGGTGGGAGACCCAGTACTTC. Translated: CASSLDRGRWETQYF. The chain couples TRBV5-1 to TRBJ2-5; TRBD2 matches 8 bases. The CDR3 runs to 15 residues. Germline V gene lookup returns CDR1 SGHRS and CDR2 YFSETQ. Germline trimming cut 0 bases from V and 5 bases from J; bases unmatched to any gene: 6.

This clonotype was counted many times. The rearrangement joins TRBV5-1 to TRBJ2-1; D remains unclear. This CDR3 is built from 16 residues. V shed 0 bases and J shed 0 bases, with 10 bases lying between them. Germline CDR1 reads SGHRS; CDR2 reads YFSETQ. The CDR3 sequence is CASSLVGPSSYNEQFF. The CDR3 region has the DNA TGCGCCAGCAGCTTGGTTGGTCCGAGCTCCTACAATGAGCAGTTCTTC.

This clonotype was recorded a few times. CDR3 DNA sequence: TGTGCCATCAGTGTCGGGGACCCCAGCAATCAGCCCCAGCATTTT. Protein sequence: CAISVGDPSNQPQHF. The chain uses TRBV10-3 and TRBJ1-5; the D gene is possibly TRBD1 (5 bases). V was cut by 4 bases and J by 1 base, with 11 bases left in between. Germline-derived CDR1 and CDR2 are ENHRY and SYGVKD. The CDR3 length is 15 residues.

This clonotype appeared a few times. CDR3 region: CASSLWDRTGELFF. CDR3 in DNA: TGTGCCAGCAGCTTATGGGACAGGACCGGGGAGCTGTTTTTT. The chain carries TRBV7-9 and TRBJ2-2; 8 nucleotides match TRBD1. This CDR3 contains 14 residues. Germline values: CDR1 SEHNR, CDR2 FQNEAQ (reference sequence). V dropped 2 bases and J dropped 5; count of bases not matched to a gene: 1.

This chain's CDR3 is CASGPGQGHQPQHF. DNA for the CDR3: TGTGCCAGCGGTCCCGGTCAGGGCCATCAGCCCCAGCATTTT. V and J are TRBV3-1 and TRBJ1-5; tentative D call: TRBD1 (5 bases). Trimming left V 8 bases short and J 5 bases short, with 16 bases between. The germline V gene encodes CDR1 LGHDT and CDR2 YNNKEL (reference sequence). This CDR3 is 14 amino acids long. Together with reference TRBV3-1 and TRBJ1-5, the CDR3 gives the full variable domain: DTAVSQTPKYLVTQMGNDKSIKCEQNLGHDTMYWYKQDSKKFLKIMFSYNNKELIINETVPNRFSPKSPDKAHLNLHINSLELGDSAVYFCASGPGQGHQPQHFGDGTRLSIL.

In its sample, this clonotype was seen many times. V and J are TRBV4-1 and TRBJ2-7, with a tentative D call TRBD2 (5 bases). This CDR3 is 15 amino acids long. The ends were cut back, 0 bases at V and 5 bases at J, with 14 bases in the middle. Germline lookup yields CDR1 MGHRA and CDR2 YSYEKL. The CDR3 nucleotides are TGCGCCAGCAGCCAAGATCAGAGGACTCGGGACGAGCAGTACGTC. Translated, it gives CASSQDQRTRDEQYV.

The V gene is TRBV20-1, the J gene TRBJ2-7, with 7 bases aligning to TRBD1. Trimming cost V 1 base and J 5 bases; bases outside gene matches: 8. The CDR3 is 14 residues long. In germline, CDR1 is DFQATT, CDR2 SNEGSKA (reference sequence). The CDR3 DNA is TGCAGTGCTAGAGGCCGACAGGGTGCCCACGAGCAGTACTTC. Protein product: CSARGRQGAHEQYF.

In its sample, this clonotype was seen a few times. The CDR3: CASGVVEGTGELFF. For the CDR3, the DNA is TGTGCCAGCGGGGTCGTGGAGGGCACCGGGGAGCTGTTTTTT. The rearrangement joins TRBV12-3 or TRBV12-4 to TRBJ2-2; D is perhaps TRBD2 (6 bases). The CDR3 length is 14 residues. The V end lost 8 bases, the J end lost 4 bases, and 14 bases lay between the germline ends.